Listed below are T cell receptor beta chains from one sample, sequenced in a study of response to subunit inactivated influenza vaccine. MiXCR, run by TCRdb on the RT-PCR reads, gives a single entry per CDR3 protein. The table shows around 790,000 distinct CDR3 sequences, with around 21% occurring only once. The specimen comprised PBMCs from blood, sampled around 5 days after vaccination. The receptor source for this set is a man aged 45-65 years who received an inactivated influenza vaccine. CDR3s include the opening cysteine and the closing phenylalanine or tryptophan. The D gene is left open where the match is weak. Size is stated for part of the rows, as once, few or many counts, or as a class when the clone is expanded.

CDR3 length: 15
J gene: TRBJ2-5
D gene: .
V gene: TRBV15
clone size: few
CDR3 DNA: TGTGCCACCAGCAGATCAGGCGAGTACCAAGAGACCCAGTACTTC
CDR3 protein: CATSRSGEYQETQYF

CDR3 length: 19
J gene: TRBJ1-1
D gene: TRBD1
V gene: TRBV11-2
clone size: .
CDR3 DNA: TGTGCCAGCAGCTTAGGGAGGTTCTCAGGGGGTGGTGCCGACACTGAAGCTTTCTTT
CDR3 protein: CASSLGRFSGGGADTEAFF

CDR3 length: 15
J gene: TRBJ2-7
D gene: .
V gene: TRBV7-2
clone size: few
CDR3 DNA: TGTGCCAGCAGCTTAAAGGGGGACAACTCCTACGAGCAGTACTTC
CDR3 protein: CASSLKGDNSYEQYF

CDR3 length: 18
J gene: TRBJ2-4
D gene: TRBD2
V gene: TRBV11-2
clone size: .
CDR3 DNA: TGTGCCAGCAGCCGACGAGGGCCTAGCGGGCCTAGTAGGGACATTCAGTACTTC
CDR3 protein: CASSRRGPSGPSRDIQYF

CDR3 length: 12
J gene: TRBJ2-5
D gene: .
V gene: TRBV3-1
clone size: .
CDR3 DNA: TGTGCCAGCAGCCAACAGAGGGAGACCCAGTACTTC
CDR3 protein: CASSQQRETQYF

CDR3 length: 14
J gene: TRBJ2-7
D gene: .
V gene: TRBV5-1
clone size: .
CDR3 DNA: TGCGCCAGCAGCTTGAACGATTACCTGGGGGAGCAGTACTTC
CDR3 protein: CASSLNDYLGEQYF

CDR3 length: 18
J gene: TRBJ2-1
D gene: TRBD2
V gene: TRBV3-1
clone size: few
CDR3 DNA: TGTGCCAGCAGCCGGGGGAGGAGGACTAGCGGGAGATTCGATGAGCAGTTCTTC
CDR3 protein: CASSRGRRTSGRFDEQFF

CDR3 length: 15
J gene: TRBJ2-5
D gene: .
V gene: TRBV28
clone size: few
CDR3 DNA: TGTGCCAGCAGTTGGGAGTTGAGAGGGAGAGAGACCCAGTACTTC
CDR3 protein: CASSWELRGRETQYF

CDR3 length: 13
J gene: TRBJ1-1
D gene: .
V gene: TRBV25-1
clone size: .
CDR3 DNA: TGTGCCAGCAGTGAATCCCGGGGAACTGAAGCTTTCTTT
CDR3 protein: CASSESRGTEAFF

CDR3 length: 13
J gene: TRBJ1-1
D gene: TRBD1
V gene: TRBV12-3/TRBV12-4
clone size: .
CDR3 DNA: TGTGCCAGCCAGACAGGGTTGGGCACTGAAGCTTTCTTT
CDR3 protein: CASQTGLGTEAFF

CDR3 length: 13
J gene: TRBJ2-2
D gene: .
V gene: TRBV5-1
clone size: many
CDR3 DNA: TGCGCCAGCAGCTTGGACTGGGGCGGGGAGCTGTTTTTT
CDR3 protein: CASSLDWGGELFF

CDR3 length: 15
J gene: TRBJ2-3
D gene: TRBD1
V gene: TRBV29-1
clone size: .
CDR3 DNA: TGCAGCGTTGAAAGGACAGGAGATCGGTCAGATACGCAGTATTTT
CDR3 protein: CSVERTGDRSDTQYF

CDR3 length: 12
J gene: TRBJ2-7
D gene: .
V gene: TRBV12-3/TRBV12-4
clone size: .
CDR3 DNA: TGTGCCAGCAAATGGGGCGTCAACGAGCAGTACTTC
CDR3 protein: CASKWGVNEQYF

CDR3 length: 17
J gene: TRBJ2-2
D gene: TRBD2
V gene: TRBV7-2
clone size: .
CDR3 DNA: TGTGCCAGCAGCTTAATGCCTAGCGGGACGAACACCGGGGAGCTGTTTTTT
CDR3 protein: CASSLMPSGTNTGELFF

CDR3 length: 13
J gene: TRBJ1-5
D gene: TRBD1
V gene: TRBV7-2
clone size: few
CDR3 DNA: TGTGCCAGCAGCTCGGGACAGTATCAGCCCCAGCATTTT
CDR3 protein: CASSSGQYQPQHF

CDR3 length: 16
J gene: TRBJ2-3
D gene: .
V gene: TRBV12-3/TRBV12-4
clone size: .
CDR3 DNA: TGTGCCAGCAGTACGTTAGGGGGGGGGCCTCGGGATACGCAGTATTTT
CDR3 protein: CASSTLGGGPRDTQYF

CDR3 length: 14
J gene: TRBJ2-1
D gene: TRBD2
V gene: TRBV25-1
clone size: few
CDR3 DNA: TGTGCCAGCAGGGGCAGCGGGGGGGCCCATGAGCAGTTCTTC
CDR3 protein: CASRGSGGAHEQFF

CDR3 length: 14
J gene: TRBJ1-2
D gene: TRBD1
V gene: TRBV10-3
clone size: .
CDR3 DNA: TGTGCCATCAGCCACAGGGGGAAAGAGGATGGCTACACCTTC
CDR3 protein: CAISHRGKEDGYTF

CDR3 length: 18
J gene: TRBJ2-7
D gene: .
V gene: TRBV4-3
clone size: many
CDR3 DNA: TGCGCCAGCAGCCAGAGGGTGGAAGGTGGAGGGAACTCCTACGAGCAGTACTTC
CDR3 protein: CASSQRVEGGGNSYEQYF

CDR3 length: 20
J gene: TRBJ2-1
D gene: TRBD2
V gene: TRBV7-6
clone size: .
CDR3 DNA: TGTGCCAGCAGCTTAAAGGCTAGCGGGAGTAATTTTTGGGGGTTGGATGAGCAGTTCTTC
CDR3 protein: CASSLKASGSNFWGLDEQFF

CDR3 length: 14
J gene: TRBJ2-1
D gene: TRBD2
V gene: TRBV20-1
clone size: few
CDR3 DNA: TGCAGTGCTAGTAATAGCGGGAGCTTCCTTGAGCAGTTCTTC
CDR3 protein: CSASNSGSFLEQFF

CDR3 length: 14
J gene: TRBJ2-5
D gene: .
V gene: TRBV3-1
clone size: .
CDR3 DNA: TGTGCCAGCAGCCTCAGCCGGGGCGATGAGACCCAGTACTTC
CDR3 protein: CASSLSRGDETQYF

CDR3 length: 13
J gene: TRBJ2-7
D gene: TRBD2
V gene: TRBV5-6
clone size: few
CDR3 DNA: TGTGCCAGCGCCTTAGCGGGAGCCTACGAGCAGTACTTC
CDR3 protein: CASALAGAYEQYF

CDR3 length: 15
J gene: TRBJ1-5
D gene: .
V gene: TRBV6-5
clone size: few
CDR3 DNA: TGTGCCAGCAGTTCCCAGCCGGATAGCAATCAGCCCCAGCATTTT
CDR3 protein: CASSSQPDSNQPQHF

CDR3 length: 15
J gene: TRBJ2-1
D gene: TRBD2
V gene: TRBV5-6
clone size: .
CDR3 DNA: TGTGCCAGCAGCCCCTGGGGCGGGGGTTACAATGAGCAGTTCTTC
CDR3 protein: CASSPWGGGYNEQFF

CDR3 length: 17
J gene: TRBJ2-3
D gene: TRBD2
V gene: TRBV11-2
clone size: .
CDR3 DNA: TGTGCCAGCAGCCCCCCACGCGGGGGGCGAGGCACAGATACGCAGTATTTT
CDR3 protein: CASSPPRGGRGTDTQYF

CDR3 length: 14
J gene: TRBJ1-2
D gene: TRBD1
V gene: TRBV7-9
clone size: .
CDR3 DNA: TGTGCCAGCAGCTTTCCGGGACAGGGACATGGCTACACCTTC
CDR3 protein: CASSFPGQGHGYTF

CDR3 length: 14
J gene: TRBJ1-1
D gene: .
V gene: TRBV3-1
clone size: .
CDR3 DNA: TGTGCCAGCAGCCAAGATCGAGTGAACACTGAAGCTTTCTTT
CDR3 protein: CASSQDRVNTEAFF

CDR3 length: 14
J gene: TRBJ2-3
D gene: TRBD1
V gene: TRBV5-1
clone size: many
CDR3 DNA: TGCGCCAGCAGCTCTGGACAGGGGTCAGATACGCAGTATTTT
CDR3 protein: CASSSGQGSDTQYF

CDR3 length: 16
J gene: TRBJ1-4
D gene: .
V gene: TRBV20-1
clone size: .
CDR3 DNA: TGCAGTGCCAGATACCCAGGGATTGGTACTAATGAAAAACTGTTTTTT
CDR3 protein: CSARYPGIGTNEKLFF

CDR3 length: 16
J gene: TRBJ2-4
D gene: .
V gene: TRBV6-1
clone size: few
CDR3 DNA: TGTGCCAGCAGCCAAGTCCTTCGGCTAGCCATAGGCATTCAGTACTTC
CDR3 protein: CASSQVLRLAIGIQYF

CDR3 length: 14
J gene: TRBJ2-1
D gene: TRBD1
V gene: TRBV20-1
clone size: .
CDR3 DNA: TGCAGTGCTTACCGGACAGGGGAGAGGAATGAGCAGTTCTTC
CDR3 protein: CSAYRTGERNEQFF

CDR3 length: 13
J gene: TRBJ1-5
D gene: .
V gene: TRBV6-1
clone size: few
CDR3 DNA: TGTGCCAGCAGTCGACGCCCAACCGAGCCCCAGCATTTT
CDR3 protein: CASSRRPTEPQHF

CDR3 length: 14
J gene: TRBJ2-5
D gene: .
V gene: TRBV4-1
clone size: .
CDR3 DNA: TGCGCCAGCAGCCAAAACCCTGGGGGGGAGACCCAGTACTTC
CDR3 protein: CASSQNPGGETQYF

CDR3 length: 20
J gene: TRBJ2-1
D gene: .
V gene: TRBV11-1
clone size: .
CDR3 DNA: TGTGCCAGCAGCCCGCGGATACAGGCGGGTACCTCTAGCTCCTACAATGAGCAGTTCTTC
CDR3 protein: CASSPRIQAGTSSSYNEQFF

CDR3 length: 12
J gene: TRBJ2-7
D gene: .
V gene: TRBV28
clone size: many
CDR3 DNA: TGTGCCAGCAGTTCAACACTCTACGAGCAGTACTTC
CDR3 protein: CASSSTLYEQYF

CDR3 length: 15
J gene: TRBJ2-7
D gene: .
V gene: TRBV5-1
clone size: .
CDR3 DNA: TGCGCCAGCAGCCAACTAGAGGCCCCCTCCTACGAGCAGTACTTC
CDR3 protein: CASSQLEAPSYEQYF

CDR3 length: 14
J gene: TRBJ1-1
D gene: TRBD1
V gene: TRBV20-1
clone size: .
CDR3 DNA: TGCAGTGCAAAGCCGGGACAGGGGAACACTGAAGCTTTCTTT
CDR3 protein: CSAKPGQGNTEAFF

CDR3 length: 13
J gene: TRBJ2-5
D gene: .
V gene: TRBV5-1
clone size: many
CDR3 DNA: TGTGCCAGCAGCTTAGATAGGAGAGAGACCCAGTACTTC
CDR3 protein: CASSLDRRETQYF

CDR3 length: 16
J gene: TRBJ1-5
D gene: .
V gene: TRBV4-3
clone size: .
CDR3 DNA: TGCGCCAGCAGCCAAGACTTTATCAGGGCTTCTCAGCCCCAGCATTTT
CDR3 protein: CASSQDFIRASQPQHF

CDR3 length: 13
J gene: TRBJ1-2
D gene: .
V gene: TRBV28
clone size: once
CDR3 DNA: TGTGCCAGCAGTTTTCTACACGGATATGGCTACACCTTC
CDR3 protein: CASSFLHGYGYTF

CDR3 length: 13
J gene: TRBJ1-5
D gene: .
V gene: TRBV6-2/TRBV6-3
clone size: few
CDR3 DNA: TGTGCCAGCTCCAAGGGGCGGGATCAGCCCCAGCATTTT
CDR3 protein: CASSKGRDQPQHF

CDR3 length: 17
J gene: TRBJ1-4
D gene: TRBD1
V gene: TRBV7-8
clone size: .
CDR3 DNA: TGTGCCAGCAGCTCAAGACAGGGTCCCACAACTAATGAAAAACTGTTTTTT
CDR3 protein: CASSSRQGPTTNEKLFF

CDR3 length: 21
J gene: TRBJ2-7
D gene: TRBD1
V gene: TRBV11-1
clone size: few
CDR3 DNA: TGTGCCAGCAGCTTAGCGCGAGTGACAGGGACCTCAATTCTTTTTCCTTACGAGCAGTACTTC
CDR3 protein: CASSLARVTGTSILFPYEQYF

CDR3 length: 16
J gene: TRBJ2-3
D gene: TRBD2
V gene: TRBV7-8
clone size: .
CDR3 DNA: TGTGCCAGCAGCTCCAGCTCGGGGGGGGGCACAGATACGCAGTATTTT
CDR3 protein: CASSSSSGGGTDTQYF

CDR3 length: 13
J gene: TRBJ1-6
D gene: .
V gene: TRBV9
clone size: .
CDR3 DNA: TGTGCCAGCTCGGGGATCCATAATTCACCCCTCCACTTT
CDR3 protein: CASSGIHNSPLHF

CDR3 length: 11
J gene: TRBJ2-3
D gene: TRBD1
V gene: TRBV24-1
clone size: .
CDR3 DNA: TGTGCCACAGGGGGCGCGGATACGCAGTATTTT
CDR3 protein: CATGGADTQYF

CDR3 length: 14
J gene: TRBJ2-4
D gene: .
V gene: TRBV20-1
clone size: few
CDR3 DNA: TGCAGTGCTAGAGCCCCGGGGGCCAAAAACATTCAGTACTTC
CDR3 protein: CSARAPGAKNIQYF

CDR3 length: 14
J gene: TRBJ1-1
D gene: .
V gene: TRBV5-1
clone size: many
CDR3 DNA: TGCGCCAGCAGCTTCGGACAGATGAACACTGAAGCTTTCTTT
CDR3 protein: CASSFGQMNTEAFF

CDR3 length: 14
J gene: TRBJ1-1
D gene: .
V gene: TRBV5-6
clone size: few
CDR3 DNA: TGTGCCAGCAGCCCGAGACTCTGGACGGGTGAAGCTTTCTTT
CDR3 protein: CASSPRLWTGEAFF

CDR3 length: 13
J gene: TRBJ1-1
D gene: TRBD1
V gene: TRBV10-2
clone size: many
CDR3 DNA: TGCGCCAGCCAGGACAGGGGTCACACTGAAGCTTTCTTT
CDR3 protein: CASQDRGHTEAFF

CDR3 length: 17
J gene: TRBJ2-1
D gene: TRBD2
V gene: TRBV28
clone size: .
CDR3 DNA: TGTGCCAGCAGTTCGAGGACTAGCGGGGGGCTGCACAATGAGCAGTTCTTC
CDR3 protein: CASSSRTSGGLHNEQFF

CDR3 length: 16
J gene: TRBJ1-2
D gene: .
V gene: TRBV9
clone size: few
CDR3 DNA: TGTGCCAGCAGCGTAGGACGGGGCCCCATACTCTATGGCTACACCTTC
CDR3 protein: CASSVGRGPILYGYTF

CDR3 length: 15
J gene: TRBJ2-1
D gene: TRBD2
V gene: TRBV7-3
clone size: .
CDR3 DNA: TGTGCCAGCAGCTTAACCCTAGCGGGAGGTCATGAGCAGTTCTTC
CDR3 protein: CASSLTLAGGHEQFF